This T cell receptor (beta chain) was obtained from a study of blood T cells in healthy people across ages. Broader study findings: Unsorted PBMCs blocked a conclusive comparison of naive and antigen-experienced cells. The percentage of naive T cells correlated strongly with TCR beta diversity.

This clonotype came up a few times. Its antigen is undetermined. Germline trimming cut 4 bases from V and 4 bases from J; bases unmatched to any gene: 12. The CDR3 runs to 17 residues. Germline V gene data show CDR1 as SGHTA and CDR2 as FQGNSA. Primed by a sample-barcoded 5' primer and a J-beta primer mix, a second PCR proceeded for 7 to 11 cycles. With 12 random nucleotides, a template-switch adaptor tagged each individual cDNA molecule. One entry per CDR3 protein results from TCRdb running MiXCR on the 5' RACE reads. The sample contains about a million distinct CDR3 sequences, more than 30% of which appear only once. Donor samples were obtained from healthy Caucasian individuals from Russia, aged 6 to 90.

The receptor was isolated from a young man in good health. This chain uses TRBV7-2 with TRBJ1-2; the match to TRBD1 covers 10 bases. The sample was blood. CDR3 region: CASSSRPGQGSGYGYTF. CDR3 DNA: TGTGCCAGCAGCTCTCGGCCGGGACAGGGGTCAGGCTATGGCTACACCTTC.